These 31 T cell receptor beta chains were sequenced from one sample in a study of blood T cells in healthy people across ages. Together with a sample-barcoded 5' primer, a J-beta primer mix was included in a second PCR lasting roughly 6 to 12 cycles. Each CDR3 protein gets one entry after TCRdb re-called the 5' RACE reads with MiXCR. There are over 1,200,000 distinct CDR3 sequences in the sample; around 55% occur only once, and over 6.5% lies in the top ten. Material for sequencing was blood. These receptors originate from a man between 18 and 29 years old in good health.

This chain joins TRBV27 and TRBJ1-1; D ambiguous. CDR3 size: 15 residues. With 4 bases removed from V and 0 bases from J, the gap between germline ends came to 12 bases. Germline CDR1 MNHEY, CDR2 SMNVEV (reference sequence). Here the CDR3 reads CASSSSGSVNTEAFF. The CDR3 DNA reads as TGTGCCAGCAGTTCCTCTGGCAGTGTGAACACTGAAGCTTTCTTT.

This clonotype was recorded only once. An end of the junction differs from the germline gene, which may be a read error. The chain combines TRBV6-2 or TRBV6-3 with TRBJ2-4, with unresolved D. CDR1 is MNHEY and CDR2 is SVGEGT in the germline V gene. This CDR3 has 11 amino acids. The CDR3 is CASSYWDIQYF. DNA for the CDR3: TGTGCCAGCAGCTACTGGGACATTCAGTACTTC.

The V and J genes are TRBV4-3 and TRBJ2-7; 9 bases map to TRBD1. There are 15 residues in the CDR3. Germline CDR1 is LGHNA and CDR2 is YSLEER. Unmatched junction bases numbered 7, after V lost 2 bases and J lost 5 bases. This CDR3 is CASSQTQGARHEQYF. The CDR3 nucleotides are TGCGCCAGCAGCCAAACACAGGGGGCGCGGCACGAGCAGTACTTC.

The V gene is TRBV2, the J gene TRBJ2-6; 7 bases line up with TRBD2. Germline V lookup: CDR1 SNHLY, CDR2 FYNNEI. V lost 10 bases, J lost 0 bases, and 12 bases stayed unmatched. The CDR3 sequence is 17 residues long. This CDR3 is CAINNREEFSGANVLTF. CDR3 nucleotides: TGTGCCATCAATAACCGGGAGGAGTTCTCTGGGGCCAACGTCCTGACTTTC.

In its sample, this clonotype was seen a few times. The J gene is TRBJ1-1, the V gene TRBV5-1; D might be TRBD1 (5 bases). V dropped 4 bases and J dropped 2 bases, with 18 bases sitting between them. This CDR3 has 16 residues. Looked up from germline, CDR1 is SGHRS and CDR2 is YFSETQ. The chain's CDR3 is CASSPGRDVYNTEAFF. CDR3 sequence (DNA): TGCGCCAGCAGCCCCGGGCGGGACGTTTACAACACTGAAGCTTTCTTT.

This clonotype has just a few counts. The chain recombines TRBV6-5 with TRBJ1-2; 8 bases map to TRBD1. J was trimmed by 0 bases and V by 0 bases; bases with no gene match: 6. CDR3 length equals 17 residues. Per germline, CDR1 MNHEY and CDR2 SVGAGI. CDR3 DNA sequence: TGTGCCAGCAGTTACTCTGTCCAGGGGGCATCTAACTATGGCTACACCTTC. It encodes CASSYSVQGASNYGYTF.

This sequence joins TRBV29-1 and TRBJ2-1; tentatively, D is TRBD1 or TRBD2 (5 bases each). V was pared by 6 bases and J by 3 bases, with 12 bases between. Germline values: CDR1 SQVTM, CDR2 ANQGSEA. This CDR3 is built from 13 residues. The CDR3 loop reads CSVVGTLYNEQFF. In nucleotides, the CDR3 is TGCAGCGTCGTTGGGACCCTCTACAATGAGCAGTTCTTC.

Written as DNA, the CDR3 is TGCGCCAGCAGCTTGGCCTGGGACAGAGACTACGAGCAGTACTTC. Residues: CASSLAWDRDYEQYF. V and J are TRBV5-1 and TRBJ2-7; 7 bases align to TRBD1. Germline V CDR1 and CDR2: SGHRS, YFSETQ. The CDR3 loop spans 15 amino acids. Germline trimming cut 0 bases from V and 3 bases from J; bases unmatched to any gene: 6.

Comment on this clonotype: An end of the junction differs from the germline gene, which may be a read error. CDR3 protein: CAGSLGYTDTQYF. The CDR3 DNA sequence: TGTGCCGGCAGTTTGGGGTACACAGATACGCAGTATTTT. The rearrangement uses TRBV12-3 or TRBV12-4 and TRBJ2-3; no definite D call. This CDR3 spans 13 amino acids.

The chain recombines TRBV20-1 with TRBJ2-7; D is perhaps TRBD1 (5 bases). V was cut by 1 base and J by 6 bases, with 19 bases left in between. CDR1 and CDR2 (germline): DFQATT, SNEGSKA (reference sequence). The CDR3 runs to 15 residues. The CDR3 DNA is TGCAGTGCTAGAGCCAAGCTGGGGCAGTTTGGCGAGCAGTACTTC. It yields the protein CSARAKLGQFGEQYF.

The chain combines TRBV11-1 with TRBJ2-1, with D possibly TRBD2 on 5 matching bases. The CDR3 loop spans 14 amino acids. The germline V gene has CDR1 SGHAT and CDR2 FQDESV (reference sequence). V shed 5 bases and J shed 1 base, with 9 bases lying between them. The CDR3 DNA reads TGTGCCAGCAGCGGGGAGTTTTCCTACAATGAGCAGTTCTTC. It is translated as CASSGEFSYNEQFF.

The rearrangement links TRBV12-3 or TRBV12-4 to TRBJ2-1; perhaps TRBD1 as D (6 bases). CDR3 size: 18 residues. The V end was cut by 2 bases, the J end by 2 bases, with 19 bases between. CDR3 in amino acids: CASSLPRGQIPTYNEQFF. CDR3 DNA: TGTGCCAGCAGTTTACCCAGAGGACAGATCCCGACCTACAATGAGCAGTTCTTC.

V and J are TRBV5-1 and TRBJ1-1; a weak D match, TRBD1 (6 bases). The CDR3 covers 16 residues. From germline, CDR1 is SGHRS and CDR2 YFSETQ. V dropped 1 base and J dropped 0 bases, with 13 bases sitting between them. CDR3 sequence (DNA): TGCGCCAGCAGCTTGTTGGAGGGGGGCATGAACACTGAAGCTTTCTTT. It yields the protein CASSLLEGGMNTEAFF.

This clonotype showed up just a few times. J is TRBJ2-5 and V is TRBV5-1, with a possible D match to TRBD1 (6 bases). CDR3 length: 15 residues. In germline, CDR1 is SGHRS, CDR2 YFSETQ. Trimming took 0 bases from V and 2 from J, leaving 11 bases between them. The CDR3 protein is CASSLGQAEQETQYF. DNA of the CDR3: TGCGCCAGCAGCTTGGGACAGGCGGAACAAGAGACCCAGTACTTC.

This clonotype has just a few counts. The chain carries TRBV29-1 and TRBJ2-7, with TRBD2 matching over 8 bases. Germline V CDR1 and CDR2: SQVTM, ANQGSEA. The CDR3 sequence is 15 residues long. Trimming removed 1 base from V and 3 bases from J; junction bases left unmatched: 8. This CDR3 reads CSVEGPAGGGYEQYF. CDR3 nucleotides: TGCAGCGTTGAAGGTCCGGCGGGAGGAGGCTACGAGCAGTACTTC.

The genes are TRBV18 and TRBJ2-5; 15 positions agree with TRBD2. The germline CDR1 and CDR2 sequences are KGHSH and LQKENI. The CDR3 has 18 amino acids. The J segment lost 0 bases and the V segment lost 8 bases, leaving 10 bases of the junction unmatched. CDR3 nucleotide sequence: TGTGCCAGCAGCCCGGGACTAGCGGGAGGACTGTACCAAGAGACCCAGTACTTC. It translates to CASSPGLAGGLYQETQYF.

This rearrangement joins TRBV7-2 to TRBJ2-4; the D gene is possibly TRBD2 (6 bases). The germline V and J ends were trimmed by 1 base and 13 bases, with 17 bases remaining between them. Germline values: CDR1 SGHTA, CDR2 FQGNSA. The CDR3 extends over 14 amino acids. In nucleotides, the CDR3 is TGTGCCAGCAGCTTAGTGGGCTCCCCGGGGGAGCAGTACTTC. It yields the protein CASSLVGSPGEQYF.

The count of this clonotype is one. The chain links TRBV29-1 to TRBJ2-7, with TRBD2 as a possible D gene (5 bases). V shed 4 bases and J shed 2 bases, with 18 bases lying between them. The CDR3 runs to 15 residues. Germline CDR1 SQVTM, CDR2 ANQGSEA. The CDR3 region is CSVGGRTFWPYEQYF. CDR3 coding DNA: TGCAGCGTTGGGGGAAGGACTTTCTGGCCCTACGAGCAGTACTTC.

V gene TRBV4-2 combines with J gene TRBJ2-7; the D gene is possibly TRBD2 (6 bases). The CDR3 length is 15 residues. Trimming shortened V by 2 bases and J by 1 base, and 12 bases separated the two germline ends. Germline V gene lookup returns CDR1 LGHNA and CDR2 YNFKEQ. The chain's CDR3 is CASSQPVGGSYEQYF. CDR3 sequence (DNA): TGTGCCAGCAGCCAACCAGTGGGGGGATCCTACGAGCAGTACTTC.

The chain is built from TRBV20-1 and TRBJ2-1; 7 nucleotides agree with TRBD1. The CDR3 consists of 14 residues. In germline, CDR1 is DFQATT, CDR2 SNEGSKA (reference sequence). V lost 5 bases, J lost 3 bases, and 7 bases stayed unmatched. The CDR3 loop is CSAGQGVSYNEQFF. DNA for the CDR3: TGCAGTGCTGGGCAGGGGGTGAGCTACAATGAGCAGTTCTTC.

The J gene is TRBJ2-2, the V gene TRBV7-9; D unresolved. In germline, CDR1 is SEHNR, CDR2 FQNEAQ (reference sequence). The V gene lost 1 base and the J gene lost 1 base, with 7 bases spanning the gap. The CDR3 extends over 15 amino acids. The CDR3 DNA reads as TGTGCCAGCAGCTTAGTGGGAAAGAACACCGGGGAGCTGTTTTTT. Protein: CASSLVGKNTGELFF.

This clonotype turned up a few times. The J gene is TRBJ2-1, the V gene TRBV20-1, with a weak D call TRBD2 (5 bases). This CDR3 has 11 residues. Germline CDR1 DFQATT, CDR2 SNEGSKA (reference sequence). The V end lost 3 bases, the J end lost 14 bases, and 14 bases lay between the germline ends. For the CDR3, the DNA is TGCAGTGCTAGGGACCAAGCGGCCGAGTTCTTC. It specifies CSARDQAAEFF.

V gene TRBV6-5 combines with J gene TRBJ1-1, with 8 bases lining up with TRBD1. V trimming: 6 bases; J trimming: 3 bases; junction bases outside the gene matches: 6. CDR1 MNHEY and CDR2 SVGAGI come from the germline V gene. The CDR3 runs to 14 residues. CDR3 region: CASRLQGGHTEAFF. For the CDR3, the DNA is TGTGCCAGCAGATTACAGGGGGGCCACACTGAAGCTTTCTTT.

The rearrangement joins TRBV7-2 to TRBJ1-2, with D unclear. CDR1 SGHTA and CDR2 FQGNSA come from the germline V gene. CDR3 length: 13 residues. V gave up 6 bases and J gave up 8 bases, with 16 bases separating them. The CDR3 DNA is TGTGCCAGCAGTCGCCGGGGTTTGGGGGGCTACACCTTC. This codes for CASSRRGLGGYTF.

Note on this clonotype: Compared with germline, one end of the junction differs, possibly owing to a read error. The chain recombines TRBV7-8 with TRBJ2-1, with D perhaps TRBD1 or TRBD2 (5 bases each). The V gene's germline CDR1 is SGHVS and CDR2 FQNEAQ. This CDR3 is built from 13 residues. The CDR3 DNA follows: TGTGCCAGCATCTTAAAGTTAGGGACCGAGCAGTTCTTC. The encoded protein is CASILKLGTEQFF.

This clonotype was counted between two and nine times. The chain employs TRBV7-2 and TRBJ2-7, with 12 bases that match TRBD2. The CDR3 is made up of 15 amino acids. Per germline, CDR1 SGHTA and CDR2 FQGNSA. V dropped 5 bases and J dropped 4; count of bases not matched to a gene: 6. The CDR3 DNA is TGTGCCAGCAGCCTAAGACTAGCGGGAGATTACGAGCAGTACTTC. This translates into CASSLRLAGDYEQYF.

V is TRBV4-1 and J is TRBJ2-1; D ambiguous. Trimming removed 1 base from V and 3 bases from J, with 10 bases in between. The CDR3 has 15 amino acids. Germline V gene sequence: CDR1 MGHRA, CDR2 YSYEKL. The CDR3, as DNA: TGCGCCAGCAGCCAAGGGGCGGTTGACTACAATGAGCAGTTCTTC. This translates into CASSQGAVDYNEQFF.

The J gene is TRBJ2-3, the V gene TRBV20-1, with TRBD2 matching 9 bases. The junction had 16 bases not matched to a gene; V was cut back by 5 bases and J by 1 base. Germline-derived CDR1 and CDR2 are DFQATT and SNEGSKA (reference sequence). The CDR3 totals 18 residues. The CDR3 nucleotides read TGCAGTGCTGGCGACCACCTCGGGACTAGCCCACGCACAGATACGCAGTATTTT. Translating it yields CSAGDHLGTSPRTDTQYF.

The chain links TRBV28 to TRBJ2-4, with D maybe TRBD1 (6 bases). The DNA matches TRBJ2-7 better at its end, which makes the J call doubtful. CDR1 MDHEN and CDR2 SYDVKM come from the germline V gene. This CDR3 has 14 residues. The CDR3 bases are TGTGCCAGCAGTTTACCAGGGGTCCGTTACGAGCAGTACTTC. It is translated as CASSLPGVRYEQYF.

The table lists this clonotype with a few counts. This sequence joins TRBV29-1 and TRBJ2-4, with D perhaps assigned TRBD1 or TRBD2 (5 bases each). The DNA end is a closer match to TRBJ2-7, so the J assignment may be wrong. The germline V gene encodes CDR1 SQVTM and CDR2 ANQGSEA. This CDR3 is 16 amino acids long. The DNA of the CDR3 is TGCAGCGTTTCTATTTATTTAACGGGGACGGACTACGAGCAGTACTTC. It encodes CSVSIYLTGTDYEQYF.

This chain uses TRBV14 with TRBJ2-6, with D hard to call. V lost 8 bases and J lost 2, with 13 bases in between. The germline CDR1 and CDR2 sequences are SGHDN and FVKESK. CDR3 length equals 15 residues. The CDR3, as DNA: TGTGCCAGCGCCATCTCGAGACCTGGGGCCAACGTCCTGACTTTC. It is translated as CASAISRPGANVLTF.